A selection of T cell receptor beta chains follows, all from one sample in a study of cytomegalovirus exposure and HLA in healthy donors. The data were produced by immunoSEQ multiplex PCR, yet TCRdb's version contains in-frame clones alone and is incomplete. This sample has 70,000 to 75,000 clones, with around 94% found just once. The sequenced sample consisted of PBMCs. The receptors come from a woman between 18 and 29 years old in good health and CMV-seropositive. The CDR3 runs from the conserved cysteine through the conserved F or W. The D gene is left open where the match is weak. Clone size is not always given. Where it is, it says once, few, many or a class for expanded clones.

j_call clone_size d_call v_call cdr3_nt cdr3_aa
TRBJ1-1 . . TRBV18 TGTGCCAGCTCAACCCGGACACGCCGGAGCACTGAAGCTTTCTTT CASSTRTRRSTEAFF
TRBJ2-7 . TRBD1 TRBV4-2 TGTGCCAGCAGCAAAAGGACAGGGGGCGGCGAGCAGTACTTC CASSKRTGGGEQYF
TRBJ1-1 . TRBD1 TRBV5-1 TGCGCCAGCAGCTACGGACAGGCAGATGAAGCTTTCTTT CASSYGQADEAFF
TRBJ1-6 . TRBD1 TRBV5-1 TGCGCCAGCAGCTCCACAGGGGGATTCTCCTATAATTCACCCCTCCACTTT CASSSTGGFSYNSPLHF
TRBJ1-5 . TRBD1 TRBV7-9 TGTGCCAGCAGCTCCACCGGCAGGGGGGATCAGCCCCAGCATTTT CASSSTGRGDQPQHF
TRBJ2-3 . . TRBV5-4 TGTGCCAGCAGCTTGGAGTTAGCGGCAGATACGCAGTATTTT CASSLELAADTQYF
TRBJ1-3 . . TRBV28 TGTGCCAGCAGTTTCATACGGGTCAGCTCTGGAAACACCATATATTTT CASSFIRVSSGNTIYF
TRBJ2-3 . . TRBV7-5 TGTGCCAGAAGCCCTCCGGGTGGCACAGATACGCAGTATTTT CARSPPGGTDTQYF
TRBJ2-1 . TRBD2 TRBV7-8 TGTGCCAGCAGCTTAGAGGTAGCGGGAGGATTCAATGAGCAGTTCTTC CASSLEVAGGFNEQFF
TRBJ1-1 once . TRBV18 TGTGCCAGCTCAGGGAAGGAGGGTACTGAAGCTTTCTTT CASSGKEGTEAFF
TRBJ2-2 once TRBD1 TRBV7-3 TGTGCCAGCAGCCAGGCAGGGGGACATTCGAACACCGGGGAGCTGTTTTTT CASSQAGGHSNTGELFF
TRBJ2-1 . TRBD2 TRBV4-3 TGCGCCAGCAGCCAGGACGCCGGGACTAGAAGAAATGAGCAGTTCTTC CASSQDAGTRRNEQFF
TRBJ1-2 few . TRBV19 TGTGCCAGTAGTATAGGCGAGGGCGTCCGCTATGGCTACACCTTC CASSIGEGVRYGYTF
TRBJ2-1 . . TRBV7-8 TGTGCCAGCAGCTTAGACTTTGAGCAGTTCTTC CASSLDFEQFF
TRBJ1-1 . TRBD1 TRBV12-5 TGTGCTAGTGGTTTGGTACGAACAGGGGGCGCGTCAACTGAAGCTTTCTTT CASGLVRTGGASTEAFF
TRBJ1-5 . . TRBV6-6 TGTGCCAGCAGTTATAATAGTGGCAATCAGCCCCAGCATTTT CASSYNSGNQPQHF
TRBJ2-1 . TRBD1 TRBV6-1 TGTGCCAGCAGTAAAGGGATACAGGGGTGGGGCTACAATGAGCAGTTCTTC CASSKGIQGWGYNEQFF
TRBJ2-1 . TRBD1 TRBV5-6 TGTGCCAGCAGAATAGAGGGACAGGGCCATGAGCAGTTCTTC CASRIEGQGHEQFF
TRBJ2-3 . . TRBV2 TGTGCCAGCAGCTCCGGGACAGATACGCAGTATTTT CASSSGTDTQYF
TRBJ1-2 . TRBD1 TRBV28 TGTGCCAGCGGACAGGGAGTTCCCACTTCGGGTTACACCTTC CASGQGVPTSGYTF
TRBJ1-2 . TRBD1 TRBV10-2 TGCGCCACCGGACAGGGAGAGAACTATGGCTACACCTTC CATGQGENYGYTF
TRBJ1-6 . TRBD1 TRBV2 TGTGCCAGCTCAATCCGGGACAGGAATCCCTCCTATAATTCACCCCTCCACTTT CASSIRDRNPSYNSPLHF
TRBJ1-1 . . TRBV28 TGTGCCAGCAGTAGGACATACACTGAAGCTTTCTTT CASSRTYTEAFF
TRBJ1-2 . . TRBV28 TGTGCCAGCAGTCCCACAGGGAGGGTGGGATATGGCTACACCTTC CASSPTGRVGYGYTF
TRBJ1-1 . . TRBV15 TGTGCCACCCTAGGCGGGAACACTGAAGCTTTCTTT CATLGGNTEAFF
TRBJ2-2 . . TRBV27 TGTGCCAGCAGTCTACTTGGTCTCACCGGGGAGCTGTTTTTT CASSLLGLTGELFF
TRBJ1-4 . TRBD1 TRBV4-1 TGCGCCAGCAGCCAAGAAGGGACAGCCGTCCGGGGAAAACTGTTTTTT CASSQEGTAVRGKLFF
TRBJ2-1 . TRBD1 TRBV7-6 TGTGCCAGCAGCTTAGAGCTACAGGGGGCTTCTTACAATGAGCAGTTCTTC CASSLELQGASYNEQFF
TRBJ1-2 once . TRBV6-6 TGTGCCAGCAGTTCCACGACAGAAGTCTATGGCTACACCTTC CASSSTTEVYGYTF
TRBJ2-1 . . TRBV6-1 TGTGCCAGCAGTGAAGGGACGGGAAGGAATGAGCAGTTCTTC CASSEGTGRNEQFF
TRBJ2-7 . TRBD2 TRBV11-2 TGTGCCAGCAGCTTAGCGGGAGGGTACCTCTACGAGCAGTACTTC CASSLAGGYLYEQYF
TRBJ1-2 . TRBD1 TRBV7-6 TGTGCCAGCAGCCCGGGACAGAAGTATGGCTACACCTTC CASSPGQKYGYTF
TRBJ2-7 . . TRBV28 TGTGCCAGCAGTTCCGGGTACGAGCAGTACTTC CASSSGYEQYF